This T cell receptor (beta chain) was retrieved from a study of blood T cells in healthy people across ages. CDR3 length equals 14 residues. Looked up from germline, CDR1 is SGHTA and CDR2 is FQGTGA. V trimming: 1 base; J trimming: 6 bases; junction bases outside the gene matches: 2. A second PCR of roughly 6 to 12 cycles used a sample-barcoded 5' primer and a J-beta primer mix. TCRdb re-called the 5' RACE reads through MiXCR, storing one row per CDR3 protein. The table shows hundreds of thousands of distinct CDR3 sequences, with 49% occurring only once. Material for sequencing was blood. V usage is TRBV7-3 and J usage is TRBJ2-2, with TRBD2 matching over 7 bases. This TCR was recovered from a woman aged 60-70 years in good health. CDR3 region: CASSLREGSGELFF. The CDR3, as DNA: TGTGCCAGCAGCTTAAGGGAGGGTTCCGGGGAGCTGTTTTTT.